This TCR beta chain stems from a study of blood T cell repertoires in COVID-19. Authors' analysis steps: Reference gene primer amplification in the assay estimated nucleated cell counts. The assay was immunoSEQ multiplex PCR, and TCRdb's table has in-frame clones only and misses some. The V and J calls and clone size were taken over from that table, and D and trimming were inferred from the DNA. The sample holds over 85,000 clones, less than 75% seen once. Trimming took 11 bases from V and 2 from J, leaving 18 bases between them. Germline V gene sequence: CDR1 ENHRY, CDR2 SYGVKD. The CDR3 runs 14 residues.

Sequencing input: peripheral blood. This TCR came from a woman aged 55 to 70 with acute or convalescent COVID-19. The chain couples TRBV10-3 to TRBJ2-5, with D possibly being TRBD2 (6 bases). The CDR3: CASKGGGSQETQYF. For the CDR3, the DNA is TGTGCCTCTAAGGGAGGCGGCTCACAAGAGACCCAGTACTTC.